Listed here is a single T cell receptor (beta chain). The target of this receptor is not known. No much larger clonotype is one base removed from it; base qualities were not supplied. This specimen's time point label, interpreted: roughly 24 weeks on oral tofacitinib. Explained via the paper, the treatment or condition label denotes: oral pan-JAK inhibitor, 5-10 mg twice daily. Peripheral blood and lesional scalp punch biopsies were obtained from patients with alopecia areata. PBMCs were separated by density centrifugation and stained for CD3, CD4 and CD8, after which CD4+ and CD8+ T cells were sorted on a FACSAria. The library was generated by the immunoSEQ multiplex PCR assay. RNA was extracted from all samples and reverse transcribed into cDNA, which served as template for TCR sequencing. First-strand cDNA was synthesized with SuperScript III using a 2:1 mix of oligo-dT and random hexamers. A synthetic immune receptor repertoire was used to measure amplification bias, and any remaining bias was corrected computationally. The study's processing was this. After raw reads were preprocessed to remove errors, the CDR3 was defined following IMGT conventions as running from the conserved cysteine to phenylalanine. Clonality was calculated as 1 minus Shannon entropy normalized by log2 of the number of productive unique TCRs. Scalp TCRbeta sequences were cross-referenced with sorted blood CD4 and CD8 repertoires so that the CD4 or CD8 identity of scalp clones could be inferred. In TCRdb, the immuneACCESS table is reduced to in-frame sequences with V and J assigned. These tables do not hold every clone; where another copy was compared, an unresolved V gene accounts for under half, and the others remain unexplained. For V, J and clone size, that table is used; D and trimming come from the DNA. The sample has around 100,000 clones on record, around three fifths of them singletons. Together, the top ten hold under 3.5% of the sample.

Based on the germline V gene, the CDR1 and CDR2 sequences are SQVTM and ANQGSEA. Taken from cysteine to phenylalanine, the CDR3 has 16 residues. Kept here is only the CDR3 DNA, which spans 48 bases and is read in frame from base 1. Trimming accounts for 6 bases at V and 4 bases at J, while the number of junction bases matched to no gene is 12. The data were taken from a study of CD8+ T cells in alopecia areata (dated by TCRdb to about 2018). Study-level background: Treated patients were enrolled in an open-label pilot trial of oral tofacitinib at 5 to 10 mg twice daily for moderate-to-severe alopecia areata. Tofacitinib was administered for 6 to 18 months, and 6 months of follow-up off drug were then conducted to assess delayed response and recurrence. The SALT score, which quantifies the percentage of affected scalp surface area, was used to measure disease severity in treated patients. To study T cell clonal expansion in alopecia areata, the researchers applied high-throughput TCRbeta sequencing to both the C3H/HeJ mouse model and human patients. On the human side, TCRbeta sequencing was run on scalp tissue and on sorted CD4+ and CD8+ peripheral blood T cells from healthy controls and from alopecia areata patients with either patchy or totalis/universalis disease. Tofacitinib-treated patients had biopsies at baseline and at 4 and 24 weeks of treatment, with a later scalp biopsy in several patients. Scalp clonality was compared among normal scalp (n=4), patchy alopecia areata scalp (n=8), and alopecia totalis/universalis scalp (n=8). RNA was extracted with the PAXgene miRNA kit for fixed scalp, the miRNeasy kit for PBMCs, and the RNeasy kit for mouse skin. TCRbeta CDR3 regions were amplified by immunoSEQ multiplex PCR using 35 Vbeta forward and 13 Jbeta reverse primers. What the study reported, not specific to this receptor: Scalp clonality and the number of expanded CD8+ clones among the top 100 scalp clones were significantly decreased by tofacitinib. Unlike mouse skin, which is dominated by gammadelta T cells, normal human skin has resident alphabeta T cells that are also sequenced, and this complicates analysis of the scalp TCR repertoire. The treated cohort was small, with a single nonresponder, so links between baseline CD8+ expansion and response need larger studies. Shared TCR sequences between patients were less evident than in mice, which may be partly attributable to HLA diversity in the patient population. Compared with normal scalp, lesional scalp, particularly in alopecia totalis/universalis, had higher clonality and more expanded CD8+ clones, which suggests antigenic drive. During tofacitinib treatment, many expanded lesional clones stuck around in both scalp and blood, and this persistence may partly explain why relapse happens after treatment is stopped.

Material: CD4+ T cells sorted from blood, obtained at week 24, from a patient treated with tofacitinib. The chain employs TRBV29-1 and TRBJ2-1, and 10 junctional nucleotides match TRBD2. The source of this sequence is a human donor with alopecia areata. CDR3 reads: CSVSPLAGALYNEQFF. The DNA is TGCAGCGTGAGTCCCCTAGCGGGGGCTCTTTACAATGAGCAGTTCTTC.